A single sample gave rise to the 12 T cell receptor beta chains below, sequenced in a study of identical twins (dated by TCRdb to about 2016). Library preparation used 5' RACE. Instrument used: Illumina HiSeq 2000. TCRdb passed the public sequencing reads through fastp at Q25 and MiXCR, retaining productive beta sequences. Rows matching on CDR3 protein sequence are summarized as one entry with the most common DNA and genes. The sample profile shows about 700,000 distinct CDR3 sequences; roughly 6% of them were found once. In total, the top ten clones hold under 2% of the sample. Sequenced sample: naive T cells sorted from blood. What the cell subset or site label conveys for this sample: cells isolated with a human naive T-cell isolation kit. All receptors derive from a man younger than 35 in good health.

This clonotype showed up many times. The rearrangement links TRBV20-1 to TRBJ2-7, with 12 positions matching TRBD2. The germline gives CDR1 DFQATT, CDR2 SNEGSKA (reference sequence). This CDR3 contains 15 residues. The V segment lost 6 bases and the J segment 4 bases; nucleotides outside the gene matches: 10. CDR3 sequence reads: CSARRLAGVKYEQYF. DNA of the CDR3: TGCAGTGCCCGTCGACTAGCGGGAGTGAAATACGAGCAGTACTTC.

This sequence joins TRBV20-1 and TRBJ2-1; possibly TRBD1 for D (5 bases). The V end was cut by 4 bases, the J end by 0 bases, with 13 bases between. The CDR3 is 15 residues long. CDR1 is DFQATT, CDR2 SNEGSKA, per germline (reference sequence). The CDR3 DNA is TGCAGTGCTAAAAGCGCAGGGATCTCCTACAATGAGCAGTTCTTC. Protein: CSAKSAGISYNEQFF.

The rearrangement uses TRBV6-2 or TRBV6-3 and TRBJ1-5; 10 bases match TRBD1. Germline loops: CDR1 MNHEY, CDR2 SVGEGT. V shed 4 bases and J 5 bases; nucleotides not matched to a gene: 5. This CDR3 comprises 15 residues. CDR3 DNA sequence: TGTGCCAGCAGTTCGGGACAGGGGATTGATCAGCCCCAGCATTTT. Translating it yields CASSSGQGIDQPQHF.

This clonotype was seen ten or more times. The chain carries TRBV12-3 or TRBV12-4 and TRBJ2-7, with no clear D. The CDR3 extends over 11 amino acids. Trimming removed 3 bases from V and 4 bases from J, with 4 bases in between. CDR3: CASSFIYEQYF. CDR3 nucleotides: TGTGCCAGCAGTTTTATTTACGAGCAGTACTTC.

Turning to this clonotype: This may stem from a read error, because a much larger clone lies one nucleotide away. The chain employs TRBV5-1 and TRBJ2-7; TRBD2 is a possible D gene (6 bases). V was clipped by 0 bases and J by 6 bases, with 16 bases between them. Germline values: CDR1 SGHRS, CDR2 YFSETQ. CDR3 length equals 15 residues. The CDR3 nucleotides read TGCGCCAGCAGCTTGGCGGGGGAGGCTGCCTGCGAGCAGTACGTC. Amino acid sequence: CASSLAGEAACEQYV.

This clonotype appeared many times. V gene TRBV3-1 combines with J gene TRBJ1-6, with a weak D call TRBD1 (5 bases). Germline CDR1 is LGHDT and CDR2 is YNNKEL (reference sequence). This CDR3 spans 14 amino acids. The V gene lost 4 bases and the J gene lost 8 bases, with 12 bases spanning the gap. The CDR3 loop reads CASSPSGSDSPLHF. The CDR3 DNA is TGTGCCAGCAGCCCCTCAGGGTCGGATTCACCCCTCCACTTT.

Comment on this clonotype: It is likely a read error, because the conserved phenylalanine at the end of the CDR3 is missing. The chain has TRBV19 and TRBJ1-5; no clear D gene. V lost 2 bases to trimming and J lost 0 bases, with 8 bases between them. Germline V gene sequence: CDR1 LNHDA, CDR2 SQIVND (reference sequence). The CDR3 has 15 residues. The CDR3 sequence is CASSITADSNQPQHS. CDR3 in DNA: TGTGCCAGTAGTATAACGGCGGATAGCAATCAGCCCCAGCATTCT.

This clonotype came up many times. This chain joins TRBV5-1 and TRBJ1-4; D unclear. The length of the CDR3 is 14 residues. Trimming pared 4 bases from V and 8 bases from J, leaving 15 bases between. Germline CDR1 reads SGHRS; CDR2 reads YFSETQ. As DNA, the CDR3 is TGCGCCAGCAGCACTCGACCGAACGGAGAAAAACTGTTTTTT. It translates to CASSTRPNGEKLFF.

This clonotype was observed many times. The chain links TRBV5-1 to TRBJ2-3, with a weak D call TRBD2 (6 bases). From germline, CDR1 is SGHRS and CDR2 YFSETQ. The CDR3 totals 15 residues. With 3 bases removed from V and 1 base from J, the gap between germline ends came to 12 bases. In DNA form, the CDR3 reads TGCGCCAGCAGCTCCCTTAGCGGTCGCACAGATACGCAGTATTTT. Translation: CASSSLSGRTDTQYF. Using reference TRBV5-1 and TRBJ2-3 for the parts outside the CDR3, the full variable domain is KAGVTQTPRYLIKTRGQQVTLSCSPISGHRSVSWYQQTPGQGLQFLFEYFSETQRNKGNFPGRFSGRQFSNSRSEMNVSTLELGDSALYLCASSSLSGRTDTQYFGPGTRLTVL.

The DNA for the CDR3 is TGTGCCAGCAGCTTGTTATCAGAGACCCAGTACTTC. Protein sequence: CASSLLSETQYF. V usage is TRBV7-9 and J usage is TRBJ2-5; D is unresolved. Trimming pared 3 bases from V and 4 bases from J, leaving 6 bases between. The length of the CDR3 is 12 residues. Germline loops: CDR1 SEHNR, CDR2 FQNEAQ (reference sequence).

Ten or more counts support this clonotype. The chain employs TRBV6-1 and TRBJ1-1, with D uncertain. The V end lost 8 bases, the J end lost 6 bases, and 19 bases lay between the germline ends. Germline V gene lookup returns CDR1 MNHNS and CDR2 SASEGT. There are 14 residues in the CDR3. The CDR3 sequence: CASSDMQDFSEAFF. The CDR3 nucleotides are TGTGCCAGCTCAGACATGCAGGACTTCTCTGAAGCTTTCTTT.

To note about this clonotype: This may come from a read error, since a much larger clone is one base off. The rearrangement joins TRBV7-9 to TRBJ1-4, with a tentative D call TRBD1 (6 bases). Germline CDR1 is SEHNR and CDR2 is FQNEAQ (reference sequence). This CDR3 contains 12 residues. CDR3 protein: CASSSKGERLFF. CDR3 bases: TGTGCCAGCAGCTCGAAGGGGGAAAGACTGTTTTTT.